A single sample is the source of the 28 T cell receptor beta chains below, sequenced in a study of T cell clonotyping in hematopoietic cell transplantation. Time point reported: recipient sample about 28 days before transplant, after cytoreduction. Clones were read by immunoSEQ multiplex PCR, and TCRdb kept only the in-frame ones, dropping some. The profile shows several thousand clones, 32% of them singletons. Source: peripheral blood mononuclear cells, taken before stem cell transplant. The receptors here all came from a man aged 45-65 years with myelofibrosis. Some clones in this sample may be carry-over from other donors' samples.

This clone was observed a few times. This sequence joins TRBV30 and TRBJ1-2; weak D call: TRBD1 (5 bases). CDR3 length: 11 residues. Trimming took 0 bases from V and 8 from J, leaving 7 bases between them. Germline CDR1 reads GTSNPN; CDR2 reads SVGIG (reference sequence). The CDR3 DNA sequence: TGTGCCTGGAGTGTCGGGGACGGCTACACCTTC. Its protein product is CAWSVGDGYTF. Based on the CDR3 plus reference TRBV30 and TRBJ1-2, the full variable domain is SQTIHQWPATLVQPVGSPLSLECTVEGTSNPNLYWYRQAAGRGLQLLFYSVGIGQISSEVPQNLSASRPQDRQFILSSKKLLLSDSGFYLCAWSVGDGYTFGSGTRLTVV.

The chain uses TRBV2 and TRBJ2-7; perhaps TRBD2 as D (6 bases). The V and J ends lost 7 bases and 2 bases respectively, with 21 bases between them. The CDR3 loop spans 16 amino acids. Germline CDR1 SNHLY, CDR2 FYNNEI. CDR3 residues: CASTLLIGTVTYEQYF. Here the CDR3 DNA reads TGTGCCAGCACCTTACTCATCGGGACTGTCACCTACGAGCAGTACTTC.

This clone has a handful of counts. The chain joins TRBV20-1 to TRBJ1-2, with 8 bases fitting TRBD1. Germline V gene lookup returns CDR1 DFQATT and CDR2 SNEGSKA (reference sequence). The CDR3 is 11 residues long. Trimming at V came to 7 bases and at J to 6 bases, leaving 4 bases not matched to a gene. In nucleotides, the CDR3 is TGCAGTGACGGACAGGGCGATGGCTACACCTTC. It yields the protein CSDGQGDGYTF.

J is TRBJ2-7 and V is TRBV5-6; a weak D match, TRBD1 (6 bases). The CDR3 totals 13 residues. V gave up 4 bases and J gave up 3 bases, with 11 bases separating them. The germline gives CDR1 SGHDT, CDR2 YYEEEE. The CDR3 DNA sequence: TGTGCCAGCAGCGGGGACATCTTCTACGAGCAGTACTTC. This gives the protein CASSGDIFYEQYF.

The J gene is TRBJ2-2, the V gene TRBV30, with D possibly being TRBD1 (5 bases). The CDR3 covers 18 residues. V was shortened by 3 bases and J by 4 bases, with 24 bases between the two germline ends. Germline CDR1 and CDR2: GTSNPN and SVGIG (reference sequence). The CDR3 spells CAWRAGPTGAWPTGELFF. Written as DNA, the CDR3 is TGTGCCTGGAGAGCTGGACCCACAGGCGCATGGCCCACCGGGGAGCTGTTTTTT. Filled out from reference TRBV30 and TRBJ2-2, the complete variable domain reads SQTIHQWPATLVQPVGSPLSLECTVEGTSNPNLYWYRQAAGRGLQLLFYSVGIGQISSEVPQNLSASRPQDRQFILSSKKLLLSDSGFYLCAWRAGPTGAWPTGELFFGEGSRLTVL.

This clone was found a few times. The chain combines TRBV6-5 with TRBJ2-7; weak D call: TRBD2 (6 bases). The V gene lost 6 bases and the J gene lost 3 bases, with 12 bases spanning the gap. This CDR3 contains 13 residues. CDR1 is MNHEY, CDR2 SVGAGI, per germline. This chain's CDR3 is CASRPPGLYEQYF. Here the CDR3 DNA reads TGTGCCAGCAGACCTCCGGGACTCTACGAGCAGTACTTC.

A few counts support this clone. V usage is TRBV5-6 and J usage is TRBJ1-2, with D hard to call. Germline-derived CDR1 and CDR2 are SGHDT and YYEEEE. The CDR3 is 12 amino acids. V was clipped by 0 bases and J by 1 base, with 1 base between them. The chain's CDR3 is CASSLVNYGYTF. The CDR3 nucleotides read TGTGCCAGCAGCTTGGTTAACTATGGCTACACCTTC.

V and J are TRBV4-3 and TRBJ2-1; possible D gene TRBD2, 6 bases. Trimming took 2 bases from V and 0 from J, leaving 8 bases between them. Germline CDR1 LGHNA, CDR2 YSLEER. CDR3 length equals 15 residues. The CDR3 DNA reads TGCGCCAGCAGCCAACTAGCGAGCTCCTACAATGAGCAGTTCTTC. It codes for CASSQLASSYNEQFF.

This clone was seen only a few times. CDR3 in DNA: TGTGCCAGCAGTCGAGGACTTTACGGGGCAGATACGCAGTATTTT. Protein sequence: CASSRGLYGADTQYF. The chain recombines TRBV6-5 with TRBJ2-3; tentative D call: TRBD2 (5 bases). V lost 5 bases and J 4 bases, leaving 16 bases between the germline ends. Germline V gives CDR1 MNHEY, CDR2 SVGAGI. The CDR3 consists of 15 residues.

The chain couples TRBV6-1 to TRBJ1-2; 9 nucleotides line up with TRBD1. Germline CDR1 is MNHNS and CDR2 is SASEGT. V lost 0 bases and J lost 8; bases outside the gene matches: 7. The CDR3 contains 15 residues. CDR3 bases: TGTGCCAGCAGTGAAGCCCCGGACAGGGGCAGAGGCTACACCTTC. This encodes CASSEAPDRGRGYTF.

This clone has just a few counts. This rearrangement joins TRBV2 to TRBJ2-7; TRBD1 might be the D (6 bases). The ends were cut back, 4 bases at V and 3 bases at J, with 7 bases in the middle. The CDR3 sequence is 12 residues long. Germline values: CDR1 SNHLY, CDR2 FYNNEI. This CDR3 reads CASSVRGYEQYF. CDR3 DNA sequence: TGTGCCAGCAGTGTCAGGGGCTACGAGCAGTACTTC.

The rearrangement uses TRBV6-5 and TRBJ1-2, with 12 bases lining up with TRBD1. Germline V lookup: CDR1 MNHEY, CDR2 SVGAGI. After removal of 1 base from V and 6 bases from J, the junction contained 3 bases not matched to a gene. This CDR3 comprises 15 residues. The CDR3 DNA is TGTGCCAGCAGTTACTGGGGACAGGGGGCTAATGGCTACACCTTC. It yields the protein CASSYWGQGANGYTF.

In this sample, this clone turned up a few times. The genes are TRBV6-6 and TRBJ2-7; D may correspond to TRBD1 or TRBD2 (5 bases each). CDR3 length: 15 residues. CDR1 MNHNY and CDR2 SVGAGI come from the germline V gene (reference sequence). V was pared by 2 bases and J by 5 bases, with 16 bases between. The CDR3 spells CASSYRGPTDDEQYF. CDR3 DNA: TGTGCCAGCAGTTACCGGGGACCCACAGATGACGAGCAGTACTTC.

This clone was detected only once. Other nucleotide sequences in the sample specify the same CDR3. The J gene is TRBJ1-1, the V gene TRBV30; D is uncertain. V dropped 0 bases and J dropped 2 bases, with 7 bases sitting between them. This CDR3 is built from 13 residues. Germline values: CDR1 GTSNPN, CDR2 SVGIG (reference sequence). The CDR3 region has the DNA TGTGCCTGGAGTGTGGGCAGAAACACTGAAGCTTTCTTT. It yields the protein CAWSVGRNTEAFF.

Concerning this clone itself: A much larger clonotype is one base distant, so this may be a read error. CDR3 region: CASSWSSGELSF. CDR3 nucleotides: TGTGCCAGCAGCTGGAGTTCCGGGGAGCTGTCTTTT. The genes are TRBV5-6 and TRBJ2-2, with D perhaps matching TRBD2 (5 bases). Germline V gene lookup returns CDR1 SGHDT and CDR2 YYEEEE. This CDR3 is built from 12 residues.

This clone was detected a few times. The gene calls are TRBV29-1 and TRBJ1-1; no clear D gene. CDR3 length: 11 amino acids. The V and J ends lost 7 bases and 3 bases respectively, with 9 bases between them. Per the germline V gene, CDR1 is SQVTM and CDR2 is ANQGSEA. CDR3 in DNA: TGCAGCGGTGGCGAGTACACTGAAGCTTTCTTT. Translating gives CSGGEYTEAFF.

The V call is TRBV28, the J call TRBJ1-5; D ambiguous. Trimming took 5 bases from V and 4 from J, leaving 12 bases between them. The CDR3 extends over 14 amino acids. CDR1 and CDR2 from the germline V gene are MDHEN and SYDVKM. The CDR3 sequence: CASSAGKSNQPQHF. CDR3 in DNA: TGTGCCAGCAGTGCCGGGAAGTCTAATCAGCCCCAGCATTTT.

The genes are TRBV6-5 and TRBJ2-3, with a tentative D call TRBD1 (5 bases). V lost 8 bases and J 5 bases, leaving 17 bases between the germline ends. The germline V gene encodes CDR1 MNHEY and CDR2 SVGAGI. The CDR3 contains 14 residues. This CDR3 reads CASVKGPSRDTQYF. Written as DNA, the CDR3 is TGTGCCAGCGTCAAGGGGCCCTCGCGAGATACGCAGTATTTT.

The rearrangement joins TRBV30 to TRBJ1-6, with no clear D. V was clipped by 1 base and J by 6 bases, with 10 bases between them. Germline V CDR1 and CDR2: GTSNPN, SVGIG (reference sequence). The CDR3 loop spans 14 amino acids. Written as DNA, the CDR3 is TGTGCCTGGAGTGACTGGGAGGGTAATTCACCCCTCCACTTT. As protein: CAWSDWEGNSPLHF.

The chain carries TRBV29-1 and TRBJ2-7; D uncertain. V lost 8 bases and J lost 3, with 11 bases in between. CDR3 length: 11 residues. CDR1 SQVTM and CDR2 ANQGSEA come from the germline V gene. The CDR3 spells CSTFEDYEQYF. For the CDR3, the DNA is TGCAGCACTTTCGAGGACTACGAGCAGTACTTC.

This chain uses TRBV30 with TRBJ1-2, with D possibly being TRBD1 (5 bases). Per germline, CDR1 GTSNPN and CDR2 SVGIG (reference sequence). V was trimmed by 0 bases and J by 7 bases, leaving 9 bases between them. There are 12 residues in the CDR3. The DNA for the CDR3 is TGTGCCTGGAGTGTGGGGCCTGGTGGCTACACCTTC. As protein: CAWSVGPGGYTF.

CDR3: CATGKRAASSTDTQHF. The CDR3 DNA is TGTGCCACCGGGAAAAGGGCTGCCTCTAGCACAGATACGCAGCATTTT. This chain uses TRBV6-6 with TRBJ2-3, with D uncertain. The end of the DNA is better explained by TRBJ1-5, so the J call may be wrong. This CDR3 region has 16 residues. Germline V gives CDR1 MNHNY, CDR2 SVGAGI (reference sequence).

This CDR3 is CASSYSPGGIGETQYF. CDR3 bases: TGTGCCAGCAGTTACTCTCCAGGGGGGATAGGTGAGACCCAGTACTTC. The chain uses TRBV6-5 and TRBJ2-5, with a weak D call TRBD1 (7 bases). The CDR3 loop spans 16 amino acids. V shed 0 bases and J shed 5 bases, with 16 bases lying between them. Per germline, CDR1 MNHEY and CDR2 SVGAGI.

The CDR3 region is CASSTTGGSGYTF. Written as DNA, the CDR3 is TGTGCCAGCAGCACAACAGGGGGAAGTGGCTACACCTTC. This rearrangement joins TRBV5-6 to TRBJ1-2; 8 nucleotides match TRBD1. J was trimmed by 7 bases and V by 4 bases; bases with no gene match: 6. CDR3 length equals 13 residues. The germline gives CDR1 SGHDT, CDR2 YYEEEE. Full variable domain (missing parts from reference TRBV5-6 and TRBJ1-2): DAGVTQSPTHLIKTRGQQVTLRCSPKSGHDTVSWYQQALGQGPQFIFQYYEEEERQRGNFPDRFSGHQFPNYSSELNVNALLLGDSALYLCASSTTGGSGYTFGSGTRLTVV.

This sequence joins TRBV6-5 and TRBJ1-5; 8 bases map to TRBD1. Germline CDR1 is MNHEY and CDR2 is SVGAGI. The CDR3 extends over 15 amino acids. After removal of 0 bases from V and 4 bases from J, the junction contained 2 bases not matched to a gene. The CDR3 DNA follows: TGTGCCAGCAGTTACTCAGGACAGGGAAATCAGCCCCAGCATTTT. This sequence encodes CASSYSGQGNQPQHF.

This clone was seen a few times. The V and J genes are TRBV30 and TRBJ2-7; D is possibly TRBD1 or TRBD2 (5 bases each). Germline-derived CDR1 and CDR2 are GTSNPN and SVGIG (reference sequence). The V end was cut by 3 bases, the J end by 4 bases, with 22 bases between. The CDR3 is 16 residues long. CDR3 sequence: CAWSIGAMRSGYEQYF. DNA for the CDR3: TGTGCCTGGAGCATCGGGGCTATGCGATCGGGATACGAGCAGTACTTC.

A remark on this clone: One junction end does not reproduce the germline sequence, and a read error may be involved. The CDR3 sequence: CASSLGQLKLFF. DNA for the CDR3: TGTGCCAGCAGTTTGGGACAGTTAAAACTGTTTTTT. The chain employs TRBV5-6 and TRBJ1-4; TRBD1 matches 7 bases. The germline V gene has CDR1 SGHDT and CDR2 YYEEEE. The CDR3 length is 12 residues.

The chain is built from TRBV30 and TRBJ1-4; D gene uncertain. Germline values: CDR1 GTSNPN, CDR2 SVGIG (reference sequence). CDR3 length equals 12 residues. Trimming cost V 7 bases and J 6 bases, with 12 bases left between them. DNA of the CDR3: TGTGCCTTTGGACCGCTCCATGAAAAACTGTTTTTT. It translates to CAFGPLHEKLFF. Based on the CDR3 plus reference TRBV30 and TRBJ1-4, the full variable domain is SQTIHQWPATLVQPVGSPLSLECTVEGTSNPNLYWYRQAAGRGLQLLFYSVGIGQISSEVPQNLSASRPQDRQFILSSKKLLLSDSGFYLCAFGPLHEKLFFGSGTQLSVL.